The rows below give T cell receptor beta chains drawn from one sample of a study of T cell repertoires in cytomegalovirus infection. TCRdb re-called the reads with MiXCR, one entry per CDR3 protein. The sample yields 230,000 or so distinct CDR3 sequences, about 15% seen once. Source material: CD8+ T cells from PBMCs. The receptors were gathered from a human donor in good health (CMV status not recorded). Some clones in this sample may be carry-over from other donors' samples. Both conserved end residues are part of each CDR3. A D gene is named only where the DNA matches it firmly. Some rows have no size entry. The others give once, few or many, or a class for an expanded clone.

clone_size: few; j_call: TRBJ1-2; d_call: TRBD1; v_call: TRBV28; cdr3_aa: CASSFGQADYGYTF; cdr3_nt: TGTGCCAGCAGTTTTGGACAGGCCGACTATGGCTACACCTTC
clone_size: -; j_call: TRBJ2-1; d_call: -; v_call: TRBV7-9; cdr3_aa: CASSPADRYNEQFF; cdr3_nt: TGTGCCAGCAGCCCCGCCGACCGATACAATGAGCAGTTCTTC
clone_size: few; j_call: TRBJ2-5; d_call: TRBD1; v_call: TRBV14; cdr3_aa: CASSRGQGSGETQYF; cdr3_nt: TGTGCCAGCAGCCGAGGACAGGGAAGCGGAGAGACCCAGTACTTC
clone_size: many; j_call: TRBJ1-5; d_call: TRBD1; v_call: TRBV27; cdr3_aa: CASSPGTENQPQHF; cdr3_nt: TGTGCCAGCAGCCCCGGGACAGAAAATCAGCCCCAGCATTTT
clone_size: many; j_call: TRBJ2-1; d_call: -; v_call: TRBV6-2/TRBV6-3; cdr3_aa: CASSYGGRYNEQFF; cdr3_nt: TGTGCCAGCAGTTACGGTGGCAGATACAATGAGCAGTTCTTC
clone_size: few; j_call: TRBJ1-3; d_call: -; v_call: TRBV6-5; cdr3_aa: CASGDPSPGNTIYF; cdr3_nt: TGTGCCAGCGGCGACCCCAGCCCTGGAAACACCATATATTTT
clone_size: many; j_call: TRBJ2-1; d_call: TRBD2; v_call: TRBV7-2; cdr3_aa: CASRSGTSRFNEQFF; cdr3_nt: TGTGCCAGCAGATCCGGGACTAGCAGGTTCAATGAGCAGTTCTTC
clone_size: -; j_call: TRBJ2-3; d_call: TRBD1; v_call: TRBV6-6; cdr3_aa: CASSYSKDRGYTDTQYF; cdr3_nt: TGTGCCAGCAGTTACTCGAAGGACAGGGGATACACAGATACGCAGTATTTT
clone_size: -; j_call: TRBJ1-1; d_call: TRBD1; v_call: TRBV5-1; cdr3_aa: CASSLGQGGLDTEAFF; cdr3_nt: TGCGCCAGCAGCTTGGGACAGGGGGGGTTGGACACTGAAGCTTTCTTT
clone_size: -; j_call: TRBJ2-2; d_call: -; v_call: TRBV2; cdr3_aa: CAHRSGVDSGELFF; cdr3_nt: TGTGCCCACCGATCTGGGGTTGATAGCGGGGAGCTGTTTTTT
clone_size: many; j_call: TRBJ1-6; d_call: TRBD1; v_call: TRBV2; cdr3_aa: CASSSTYRGLESPLHF; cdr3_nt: TGTGCCAGCAGCTCGACTTACAGGGGGCTAGAATCACCCCTCCACTTT
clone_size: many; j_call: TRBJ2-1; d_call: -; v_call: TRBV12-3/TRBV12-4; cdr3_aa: CASSSYYNEQFF; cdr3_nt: TGTGCCAGCAGTTCCTACTACAATGAGCAGTTCTTC
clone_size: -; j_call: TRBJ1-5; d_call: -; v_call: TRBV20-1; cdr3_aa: CSARDAWELNQPQHF; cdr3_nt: TGCAGTGCTAGAGACGCTTGGGAGCTCAATCAGCCCCAGCATTTT
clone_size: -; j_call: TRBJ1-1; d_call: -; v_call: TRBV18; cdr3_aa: CASSTGILSTEAFF; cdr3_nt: TGTGCCAGCTCAACCGGGATTCTCTCCACTGAAGCTTTCTTT
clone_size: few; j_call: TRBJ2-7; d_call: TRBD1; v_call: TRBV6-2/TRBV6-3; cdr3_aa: CASSHHWDRGLYEQYF; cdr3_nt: TGTGCCAGCAGTCACCATTGGGACAGGGGACTCTACGAGCAGTACTTC
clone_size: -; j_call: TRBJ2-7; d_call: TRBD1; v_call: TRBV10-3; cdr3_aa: CAISEEYGQGPSYEQYF; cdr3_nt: TGTGCCATCAGTGAGGAGTACGGACAGGGGCCCTCCTACGAGCAGTACTTC
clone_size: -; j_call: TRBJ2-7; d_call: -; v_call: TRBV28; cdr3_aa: CASSSRNQGIDEQYF; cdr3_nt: TGTGCCAGCAGTTCGCGAAATCAGGGTATCGACGAGCAGTACTTC
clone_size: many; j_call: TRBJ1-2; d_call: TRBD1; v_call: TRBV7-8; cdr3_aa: CASSPVGGAGGEGYTF; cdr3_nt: TGTGCCAGCAGCCCAGTAGGGGGGGCAGGGGGCGAGGGCTACACCTTC
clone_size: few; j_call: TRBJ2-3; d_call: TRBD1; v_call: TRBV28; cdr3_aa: CASSWVGTGVDTQYF; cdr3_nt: TGTGCCAGCAGTTGGGTCGGGACAGGGGTAGATACGCAGTATTTT
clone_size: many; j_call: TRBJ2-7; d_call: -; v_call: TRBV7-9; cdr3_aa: CASSLDRTANFYEQYF; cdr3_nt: TGTGCCAGCAGCTTAGATCGGACAGCGAACTTCTACGAGCAGTACTTC
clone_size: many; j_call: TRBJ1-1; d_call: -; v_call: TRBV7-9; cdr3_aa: CASRQDSGTEAFF; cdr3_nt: TGTGCCAGCAGACAAGACAGTGGTACTGAAGCTTTCTTT
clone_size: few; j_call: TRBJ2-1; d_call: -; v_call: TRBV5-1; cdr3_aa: CASSLAFGEVKYNEQFF; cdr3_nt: TGCGCCAGCAGCTTGGCCTTCGGCGAAGTCAAATACAATGAGCAGTTCTTC
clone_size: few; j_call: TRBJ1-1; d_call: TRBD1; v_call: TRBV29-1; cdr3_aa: CSATAGTGWSTEAFF; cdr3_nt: TGCAGCGCTACCGCCGGGACAGGGTGGTCCACTGAAGCTTTCTTT
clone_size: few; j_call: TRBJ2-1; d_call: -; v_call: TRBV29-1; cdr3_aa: CSVVRGGSYNEQFF; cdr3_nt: TGCAGCGTTGTGAGGGGCGGCTCCTACAATGAGCAGTTCTTC
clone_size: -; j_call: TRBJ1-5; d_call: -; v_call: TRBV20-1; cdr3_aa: CSASLRISNQPQHF; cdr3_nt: TGCAGTGCTAGTCTCAGGATCAGCAATCAGCCCCAGCATTTT
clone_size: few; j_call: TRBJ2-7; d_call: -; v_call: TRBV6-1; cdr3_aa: CASSEGVAPTSYEQYF; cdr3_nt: TGTGCCAGCAGTGAAGGGGTAGCCCCGACTTCCTACGAGCAGTACTTC
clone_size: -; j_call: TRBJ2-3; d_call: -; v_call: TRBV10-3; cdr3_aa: CAISDPGMGDTQYF; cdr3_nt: TGTGCCATCAGTGACCCTGGGATGGGAGATACGCAGTATTTT
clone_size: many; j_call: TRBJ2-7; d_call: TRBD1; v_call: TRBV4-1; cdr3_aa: CASSQKTGSHYEQYF; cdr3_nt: TGCGCCAGCAGCCAGAAGACAGGGAGTCACTACGAGCAGTACTTC
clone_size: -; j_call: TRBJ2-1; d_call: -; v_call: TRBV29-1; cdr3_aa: CSVEDGDLRFSNEQFF; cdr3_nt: TGCAGCGTTGAAGATGGCGACCTCCGGTTCTCCAATGAGCAGTTCTTC